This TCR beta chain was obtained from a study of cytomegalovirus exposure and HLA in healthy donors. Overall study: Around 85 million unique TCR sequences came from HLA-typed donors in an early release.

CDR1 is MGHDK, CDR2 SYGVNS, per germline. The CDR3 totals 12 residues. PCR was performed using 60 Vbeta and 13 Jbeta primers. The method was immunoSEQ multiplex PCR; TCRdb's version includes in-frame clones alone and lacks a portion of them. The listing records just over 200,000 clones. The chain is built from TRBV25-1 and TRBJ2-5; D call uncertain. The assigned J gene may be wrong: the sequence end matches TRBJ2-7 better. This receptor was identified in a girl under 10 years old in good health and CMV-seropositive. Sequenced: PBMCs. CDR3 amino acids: CASSELPPEQYF. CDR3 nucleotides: TGTGCCAGCAGTGAACTCCCCCCCGAGCAGTACTTC.